This T cell receptor beta chain emerged from a study of CD4 T cells in relation to SARS-CoV-2 and coronaviruses. The wider study: Convalescent patients were fewer than 10 males and a few females; two were Hispanic.

Generated by immunoSEQ multiplex PCR, the TCRdb table keeps only in-frame clones and is missing some. The sample has about 40,000 clones; approximately 81% are singletons. Study-level points and caveats: This crossreactivity analysis covered spike protein alone, no other viral proteins. Samples before the pandemic and after infection were not matched within any donor.

CDR1 and CDR2 from the germline V gene are MNHEY and SVGAGI. The CDR3 runs 13 residues. V was cut by 11 bases and J by 4 bases, with 18 bases left in between. Of note for this clone: Its matching antigen is unknown.

J is TRBJ2-7 and V is TRBV6-5; a possible D gene is TRBD1 (6 bases). The source material was naive CD4+ T cells from PBMCs, cultured in vitro. Subset reported: naive CD4+ T cells isolated by negative enrichment. This TCR derives from an adult with COVID-19. CDR3 amino acids: CASNRGGTYEQYF. In DNA, the CDR3 is TGTGCCTCCAACCGAGGGGGAACTTACGAGCAGTACTTC.